The 29 T cell receptor beta chains reported below all come from one sample, sequenced in a study of neurological immune-mediated disorders. TCRdb passed the 5' RACE reads through MiXCR, listing each CDR3 protein once. The sample records tens of thousands of distinct CDR3 sequences, just over 2.5% being singletons. Material for sequencing was PBMCs. The receptor set was obtained from a woman aged 25 to 39 with multiple sclerosis.

This clonotype was counted many times. V and J are TRBV12-3 or TRBV12-4 and TRBJ1-1; TRBD1 matches 9 bases. The J segment lost 4 bases and the V segment lost 4 bases, leaving 4 bases of the junction unmatched. This CDR3 spans 14 amino acids. DNA for the CDR3: TGTGCCAGCAGTTCGGGACAGGGTGGCACTGAAGCTTTCTTT. Its protein product is CASSSGQGGTEAFF.

In its sample, this clonotype was seen many times. The CDR3: CASSVGVSSYNEQFF. As DNA, the CDR3 is TGTGCCAGCAGCGTCGGGGTTAGCTCCTACAATGAGCAGTTCTTC. The chain employs TRBV7-2 and TRBJ2-1; a possible D gene is TRBD2 (5 bases). V gave up 5 bases and J gave up 0 bases, with 11 bases separating them. CDR1 is SGHTA, CDR2 FQGNSA, per germline. The CDR3 is made up of 15 amino acids.

This clonotype was recorded many times. The rearrangement links TRBV6-5 to TRBJ2-7; D tentatively reads TRBD1 or TRBD2 (5 bases each). Trimming cost V 4 bases and J 3 bases, with 13 bases left between them. The CDR3 length is 14 residues. Germline V lookup: CDR1 MNHEY, CDR2 SVGAGI. CDR3 DNA: TGTGCCAGCAGTTCAGATGGGACCAACTACGAGCAGTACTTC. This gives the protein CASSSDGTNYEQYF.

This chain links TRBV12-3 or TRBV12-4 with TRBJ2-7; possibly TRBD1 for D (6 bases). Trimming pared 4 bases from V and 3 bases from J, leaving 10 bases between. This CDR3 is built from 13 residues. The CDR3 loop reads CASSSTGYYEQYF. CDR3 coding DNA: TGTGCCAGCAGTTCGACAGGATACTACGAGCAGTACTTC.

This clonotype was counted ten times or more. The chain uses TRBV20-1 and TRBJ2-5, with a weak D call TRBD1 (6 bases). The CDR3 covers 13 residues. Germline V gene data show CDR1 as DFQATT and CDR2 as SNEGSKA (reference sequence). The germline V and J ends were trimmed by 5 bases and 5 bases, with 15 bases remaining between them. As DNA, the CDR3 is TGCAGTGCTTTTGGGGGCCGTGGGGAGACCCAGTACTTC. It codes for CSAFGGRGETQYF.

This clonotype was picked up many times. The V gene is TRBV6-1, the J gene TRBJ1-3; D gene ambiguous. Trimming stripped 2 bases from V and 0 bases from J, with 8 bases between. This CDR3 region has 15 residues. Germline values: CDR1 MNHNS, CDR2 SASEGT. The CDR3 DNA reads TGTGCCAGCAGTGAAAACAGACTCTCTGGAAACACCATATATTTT. It is translated as CASSENRLSGNTIYF.

This clonotype was seen at least ten times. V and J are TRBV7-2 and TRBJ1-5; the match to TRBD1 covers 8 bases. Looked up from germline, CDR1 is SGHTA and CDR2 is FQGNSA. The CDR3 is made up of 16 amino acids. Losses at the gene ends were 3 bases for V and 2 bases for J; bases not matched to a gene: 6. The CDR3 region is CASSFVDRGGNQPQHF. In nucleotides, the CDR3 is TGTGCCAGCAGCTTCGTAGACAGGGGCGGCAATCAGCCCCAGCATTTT.

Ten or more counts support this clonotype. The rearrangement links TRBV4-3 to TRBJ2-7; TRBD2 agrees at 13 bases. This CDR3 has 14 amino acids. With 4 bases clipped from V and 7 bases from J, the junction kept 4 bases outside the gene matches. In germline, CDR1 is LGHNA, CDR2 YSLEER. CDR3 sequence: CASSLGLAGAEQYF. The CDR3 DNA sequence: TGCGCCAGCAGCCTCGGACTAGCGGGAGCGGAGCAGTACTTC.

With respect to this clonotype: This sequence may be a read error, since a much larger clone differs from it by one base. The gene calls are TRBV14 and TRBJ1-4; D unclear. The CDR3 has 11 residues. Germline-derived CDR1 and CDR2 are SGHDN and FVKESK. CDR3 residues: CASSHSETLFF. The CDR3 DNA follows: TGTGCCAGCAGCCACTCTGAAACACTGTTTTTT.

V and J are TRBV20-1 and TRBJ1-2; D gene ambiguous. This CDR3 is 13 amino acids long. Germline V lookup: CDR1 DFQATT, CDR2 SNEGSKA (reference sequence). Trimming pared 1 base from V and 4 bases from J, leaving 10 bases between. CDR3 nucleotide sequence: TGCAGTGCTAGAGTCCCCTCGAGCTATGGCTACACCTTC. Its translation: CSARVPSSYGYTF.

The V and J genes are TRBV21-1 and TRBJ1-5. TRBV21-1 is listed as a pseudogene. The CDR3 sequence is 9 residues long. CDR3: CASTNPGVF. Here the CDR3 DNA reads TGTGCCAGCACCAACCCCGGCGTTTTT.

This clonotype has ten or more counts. This rearrangement joins TRBV18 to TRBJ1-2, with 10 positions matching TRBD1. V was clipped by 4 bases and J by 8 bases; unmatched bases: 13. The germline gives CDR1 KGHSH, CDR2 LQKENI. The CDR3 runs 16 residues. The CDR3 reads CASSQAKTGTGDGYTF. For the CDR3, the DNA is TGTGCCAGCTCACAGGCTAAGACCGGGACAGGGGACGGCTACACCTTC.

This clonotype has at least ten counts. The V and J genes are TRBV9 and TRBJ2-4, with D unresolved. The length of the CDR3 is 14 residues. Trimming left V 0 bases short and J 2 bases short, with 6 bases between. Germline V gives CDR1 SGDLS, CDR2 YYNGEE. DNA for the CDR3: TGTGCCAGCAGCGTAGGGGCGACCAAAAACATTCAGTACTTC. It translates to CASSVGATKNIQYF. The full variable domain, rest sourced from reference TRBV9 and TRBJ2-4, is DSGVTQTPKHLITATGQRVTLRCSPRSGDLSVYWYQQSLDQGLQFLIQYYNGEERAKGNILERFSAQQFPDLHSELNLSSLELGDSALYFCASSVGATKNIQYFGAGTRLSVL.

This clonotype was counted ten times or more. The chain joins TRBV5-6 to TRBJ2-5; possibly TRBD1 for D (6 bases). Deletions cut 4 bases from V and 4 bases from J, with 14 bases between. Germline CDR1 and CDR2: SGHDT and YYEEEE. This CDR3 contains 14 residues. The CDR3 region is CASSLGRGLETQYF. The CDR3, as DNA: TGTGCCAGCAGCCTGGGCAGGGGTTTAGAGACCCAGTACTTC.

The chain couples TRBV15 to TRBJ1-2, with TRBD1 as a possible D gene (5 bases). Looked up from germline, CDR1 is LNHNV and CDR2 is YYDKDF (reference sequence). The V gene lost 6 bases and the J gene lost 6 bases, with 8 bases spanning the gap. The length of the CDR3 is 11 residues. In DNA, the CDR3 is TGTGCCACCAGACAGGCTGATGGCTACACCTTC. Residues: CATRQADGYTF.

This clonotype was found many times. V and J are TRBV4-3 and TRBJ2-7; D not certain. The CDR3 is made up of 13 amino acids. The germline gives CDR1 LGHNA, CDR2 YSLEER. V lost 1 base to trimming and J lost 3 bases, with 7 bases between them. CDR3 nucleotides: TGCGCCAGCAGCCAAGGACACAGCTACGAGCAGTACTTC. This gives the protein CASSQGHSYEQYF.

This clonotype has a count of ten or more. V gene TRBV5-1 combines with J gene TRBJ1-1; D is unresolved. CDR1 and CDR2 from the germline V gene are SGHRS and YFSETQ. With 2 bases removed from V and 2 bases from J, the gap between germline ends came to 10 bases. The CDR3 is 14 residues long. The CDR3 region is CASSLALHNTEAFF. The CDR3 DNA sequence: TGCGCCAGCAGCTTAGCCTTACACAACACTGAAGCTTTCTTT.

This clonotype was observed many times. The chain recombines TRBV20-1 with TRBJ2-7; either TRBD1 or TRBD2 may supply D (5 bases each). This CDR3 comprises 14 residues. Germline V gene lookup returns CDR1 DFQATT and CDR2 SNEGSKA (reference sequence). Trimming shortened V by 2 bases and J by 4 bases, and 15 bases separated the two germline ends. CDR3 amino acids: CSARSGTPRYEQYF. The CDR3 DNA reads TGCAGTGCTAGATCCGGGACCCCGAGATACGAGCAGTACTTC.

Many counts were recorded for this clonotype. The V gene is TRBV6-6, the J gene TRBJ2-3, with D possibly matching TRBD1 (6 bases). This CDR3 comprises 13 residues. V was clipped by 6 bases and J by 5 bases, with 12 bases between them. CDR1 and CDR2 from the germline V gene are MNHNY and SVGAGI (reference sequence). Here the CDR3 DNA reads TGTGCCAGCAGCTCACTAGGGGGAGATACGCAGTATTTT. It encodes CASSSLGGDTQYF.

This clonotype came up many times. The chain joins TRBV19 to TRBJ2-7; D is ambiguous. Trimming removed 1 base from V and 4 bases from J, with 8 bases in between. Germline-derived CDR1 and CDR2 are LNHDA and SQIVND (reference sequence). The CDR3 has 13 amino acids. Written as DNA, the CDR3 is TGTGCCAGTAGTATAGCAGAACGATACGAGCAGTACTTC. Protein sequence: CASSIAERYEQYF.

This clonotype ranks as medium-sized. V gene TRBV10-2 combines with J gene TRBJ2-2; possibly TRBD2 for D (6 bases). CDR1 and CDR2 from the germline V gene are WSHSY and SAAADI. V gave up 6 bases and J gave up 1 base, with 24 bases separating them. The CDR3 length is 19 residues. CDR3 amino acids: CASSRSSLARIVNTGELFF. The DNA for the CDR3 is TGCGCCAGCAGCCGCTCCTCTCTAGCGCGAATCGTGAACACCGGGGAGCTGTTTTTT.

This clonotype was seen at least ten times. The CDR3 DNA is TGTGCCAGCAGCTTAGCTGGGGGGCGTAATGAAAAACTGTTTTTT. Protein product: CASSLAGGRNEKLFF. The chain recombines TRBV7-2 with TRBJ1-4; D possibly corresponds to TRBD1 (6 bases). The V gene lost 0 bases and the J gene lost 4 bases, with 9 bases spanning the gap. The V gene's germline CDR1 is SGHTA and CDR2 FQGNSA. CDR3 size: 15 residues.

Many counts were recorded for this clonotype. This chain links TRBV10-3 with TRBJ2-3; 11 nucleotides align to TRBD1. CDR3 length: 15 residues. Germline V lookup: CDR1 ENHRY, CDR2 SYGVKD. Trimming cost V 8 bases and J 6 bases; bases outside gene matches: 10. This CDR3 is CAIFAGQGARDTQYF. In DNA, the CDR3 is TGTGCCATCTTTGCCGGACAGGGGGCAAGGGATACGCAGTATTTT.

This clonotype was observed a handful of times. A single base separates this from a much larger clone, so it may be a read error. This sequence joins TRBV10-2 and TRBJ1-5; D gene uncertain. The CDR3 has 13 residues. Germline values: CDR1 WSHSY, CDR2 SAAADI. DNA for the CDR3: TGCGCCAGCAGCGCAGGAGCTAATCAGCACCAGCATTTT. As protein: CASSAGANQHQHF.

This clonotype was seen ten or more times. J is TRBJ2-7 and V is TRBV3-1; TRBD2 matches 8 bases. Germline CDR1 and CDR2: LGHDT and YNNKEL (reference sequence). With V trimmed by 4 bases and J by 3 bases, 5 bases remained unmatched. The CDR3 loop spans 14 amino acids. CDR3 coding DNA: TGTGCCAGCAGCCCCACGGGACTAGACTACGAGCAGTACTTC. Translated, it gives CASSPTGLDYEQYF.

This clonotype was observed many times. V and J are TRBV5-5 and TRBJ2-7; a possible D gene is TRBD2 (5 bases). Germline lookup yields CDR1 SGHKS and CDR2 YYEKEE (reference sequence). The CDR3 extends over 16 amino acids. V lost 5 bases and J lost 5, with 23 bases in between. CDR3 sequence: CASSPRGRSVQDEQYF. DNA for the CDR3: TGTGCCAGCAGTCCACGGGGAAGGAGTGTTCAGGACGAGCAGTACTTC.

A remark on this clonotype: Possible read error: a much larger clone is one base away. No conserved phenylalanine or tryptophan ends this CDR3, so it is likely a read error. V usage is TRBV3-1 and J usage is TRBJ2-2; TRBD1 or TRBD2 may be the D gene (5 bases each). Germline assignment: CDR1 LGHDT and CDR2 YNNKEL (reference sequence). There are 11 residues in the CDR3. The germline V and J ends were trimmed by 9 bases and 4 bases, with 6 bases remaining between them. The CDR3 region has the DNA TGTGCCAGTGGGGGCACCGGGGAGCTGTTTATT. It translates to CASGGTGELFI.

This clonotype was found many times. This sequence joins TRBV7-9 and TRBJ2-5, with D unclear. The CDR3 has 15 residues. Germline values: CDR1 SEHNR, CDR2 FQNEAQ (reference sequence). V was trimmed by 0 bases and J by 2 bases, leaving 10 bases between them. DNA for the CDR3: TGTGCCAGCAGCTTAGCGAGAAAACTGCAAGAGACCCAGTACTTC. Amino acid sequence: CASSLARKLQETQYF. The full variable domain, its missing parts supplied by reference TRBV7-9 and TRBJ2-5, is DTGVSQNPRHKITKRGQNVTFRCDPISEHNRLYWYRQTLGQGPEFLTYFQNEAQLEKSRLLSDRFSAERPKGSFSTLEIQRTEQGDSAMYLCASSLARKLQETQYFGPGTRLLVL.

This clonotype occurred many times. V usage is TRBV29-1 and J usage is TRBJ2-3; D tentatively reads TRBD1 or TRBD2 (5 bases each). Trimming shortened V by 4 bases and J by 7 bases, and 18 bases separated the two germline ends. The CDR3 extends over 14 amino acids. Germline V gives CDR1 SQVTM, CDR2 ANQGSEA. The CDR3 is CSVARDPATNTQYF. CDR3 in DNA: TGCAGCGTTGCAAGGGACCCGGCAACAAATACGCAGTATTTT.